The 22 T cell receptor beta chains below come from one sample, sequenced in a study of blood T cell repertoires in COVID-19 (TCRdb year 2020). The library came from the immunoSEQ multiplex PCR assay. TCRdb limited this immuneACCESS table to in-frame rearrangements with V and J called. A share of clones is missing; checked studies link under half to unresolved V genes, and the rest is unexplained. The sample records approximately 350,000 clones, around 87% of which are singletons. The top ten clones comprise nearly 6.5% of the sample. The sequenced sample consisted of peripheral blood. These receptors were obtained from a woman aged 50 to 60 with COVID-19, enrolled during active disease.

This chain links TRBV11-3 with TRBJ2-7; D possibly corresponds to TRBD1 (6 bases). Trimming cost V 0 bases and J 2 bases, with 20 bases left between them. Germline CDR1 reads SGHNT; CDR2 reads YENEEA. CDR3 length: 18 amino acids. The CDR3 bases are TGTGCCAGCAGCTTAGAACGGACAGCGGTAGGGAATCCCTACGAGCAGTACTTC. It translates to CASSLERTAVGNPYEQYF.

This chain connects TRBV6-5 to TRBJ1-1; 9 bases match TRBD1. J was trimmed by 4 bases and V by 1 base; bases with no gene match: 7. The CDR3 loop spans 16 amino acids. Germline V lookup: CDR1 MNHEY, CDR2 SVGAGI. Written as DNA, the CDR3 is TGTGCCAGCAGTTACTTTCAGACAGGGGGAAGCACTGAAGCTTTCTTT. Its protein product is CASSYFQTGGSTEAFF.

The CDR3 protein is CASSVGTGAYNSPLHF. In nucleotides, the CDR3 is TGTGCCAGCAGCGTGGGCACTGGAGCTTATAATTCACCCCTCCACTTT. The V call is TRBV5-6, the J call TRBJ1-6; the D is unclear. The CDR3 consists of 16 residues. The ends were cut back, 4 bases at V and 4 bases at J, with 15 bases in the middle. Germline CDR1 is SGHDT and CDR2 is YYEEEE. The full variable domain, its missing parts supplied by reference TRBV5-6 and TRBJ1-6, is DAGVTQSPTHLIKTRGQQVTLRCSPKSGHDTVSWYQQALGQGPQFIFQYYEEEERQRGNFPDRFSGHQFPNYSSELNVNALLLGDSALYLCASSVGTGAYNSPLHFGNGTRLTVT.

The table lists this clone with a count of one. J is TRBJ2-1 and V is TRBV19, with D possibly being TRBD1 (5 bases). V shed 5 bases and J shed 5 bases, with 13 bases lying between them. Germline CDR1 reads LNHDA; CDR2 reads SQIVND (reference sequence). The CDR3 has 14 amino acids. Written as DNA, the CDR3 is TGTGCCAGTAGTCGGTACCAAGGGGACAATGAGCAGTTCTTC. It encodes CASSRYQGDNEQFF.

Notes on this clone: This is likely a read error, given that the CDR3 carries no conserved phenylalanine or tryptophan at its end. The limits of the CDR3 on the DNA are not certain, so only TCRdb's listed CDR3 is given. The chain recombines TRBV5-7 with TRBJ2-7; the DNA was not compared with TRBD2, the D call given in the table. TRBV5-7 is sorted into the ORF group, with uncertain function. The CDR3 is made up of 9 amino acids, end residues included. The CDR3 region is CASSRTTSE.

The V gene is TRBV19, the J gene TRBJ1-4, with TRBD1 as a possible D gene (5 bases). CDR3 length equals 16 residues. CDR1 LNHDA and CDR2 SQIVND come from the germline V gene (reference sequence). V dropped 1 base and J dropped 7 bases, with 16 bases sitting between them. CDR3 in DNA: TGTGCCAGTAGTATAGCATTGCAGGGTCTTGCTGAAAAACTGTTTTTT. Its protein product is CASSIALQGLAEKLFF.

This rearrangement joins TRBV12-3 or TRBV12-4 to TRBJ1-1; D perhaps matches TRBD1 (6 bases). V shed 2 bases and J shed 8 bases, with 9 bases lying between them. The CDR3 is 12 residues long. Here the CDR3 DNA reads TGTGCCAGCAGTTTATGGGGGACAGAAGCTTTCTTT. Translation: CASSLWGTEAFF.

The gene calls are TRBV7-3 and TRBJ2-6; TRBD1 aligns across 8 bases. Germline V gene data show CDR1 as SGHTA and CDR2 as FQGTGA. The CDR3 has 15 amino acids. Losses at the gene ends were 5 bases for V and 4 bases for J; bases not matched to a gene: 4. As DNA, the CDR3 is TGTGCCAGCAGCATGACAGGGGCCGGGGCCAACGTCCTGACTTTC. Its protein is CASSMTGAGANVLTF.

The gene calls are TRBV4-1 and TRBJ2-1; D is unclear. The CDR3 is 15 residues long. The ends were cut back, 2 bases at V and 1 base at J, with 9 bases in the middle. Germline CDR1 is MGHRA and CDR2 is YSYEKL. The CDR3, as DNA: TGCGCCAGCAGCCAACTGAGCCCATCCTACAATGAGCAGTTCTTC. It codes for CASSQLSPSYNEQFF.

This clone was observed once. Written as DNA, the CDR3 is TGTGCCAGCAGTTTCCGCCGGGAGGGTCAAGAGACCCAGTACTTC. It is translated as CASSFRREGQETQYF. The J gene is TRBJ2-5, the V gene TRBV27; 8 bases agree with TRBD2. CDR1 and CDR2 from the germline V gene are MNHEY and SMNVEV (reference sequence). V shed 3 bases and J 2 bases; nucleotides not matched to a gene: 5. The CDR3 has 15 amino acids.

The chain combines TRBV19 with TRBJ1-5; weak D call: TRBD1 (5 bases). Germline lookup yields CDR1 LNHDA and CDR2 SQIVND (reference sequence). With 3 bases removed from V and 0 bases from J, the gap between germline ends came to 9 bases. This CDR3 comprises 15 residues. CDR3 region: CASSIRDYSNQPQHF. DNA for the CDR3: TGTGCCAGTAGTATCAGGGATTATAGCAATCAGCCCCAGCATTTT.

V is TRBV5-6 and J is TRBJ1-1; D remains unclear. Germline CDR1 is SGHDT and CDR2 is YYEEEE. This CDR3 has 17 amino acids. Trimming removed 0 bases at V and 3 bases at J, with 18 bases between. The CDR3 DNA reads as TGTGCCAGCAGCTTGGAAGAGGGAATTATTAGGTACACTGAAGCTTTCTTT. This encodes CASSLEEGIIRYTEAFF.

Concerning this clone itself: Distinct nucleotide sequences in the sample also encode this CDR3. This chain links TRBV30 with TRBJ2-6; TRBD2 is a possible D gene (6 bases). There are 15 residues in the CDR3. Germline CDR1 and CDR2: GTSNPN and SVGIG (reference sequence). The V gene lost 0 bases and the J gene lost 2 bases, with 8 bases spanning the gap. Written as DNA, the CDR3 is TGTGCCTGGAGTGTCGGGGGTGCTGGGGCCAACGTCCTGACTTTC. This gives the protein CAWSVGGAGANVLTF. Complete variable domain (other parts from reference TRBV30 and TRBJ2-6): SQTIHQWPATLVQPVGSPLSLECTVEGTSNPNLYWYRQAAGRGLQLLFYSVGIGQISSEVPQNLSASRPQDRQFILSSKKLLLSDSGFYLCAWSVGGAGANVLTFGAGSRLTVL.

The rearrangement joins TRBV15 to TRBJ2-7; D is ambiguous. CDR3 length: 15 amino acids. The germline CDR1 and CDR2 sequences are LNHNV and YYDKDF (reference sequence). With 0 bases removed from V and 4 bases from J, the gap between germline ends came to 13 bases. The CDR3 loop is CATSRDTTKAYEQYF. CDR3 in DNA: TGTGCCACCAGCAGAGACACTACCAAGGCATACGAGCAGTACTTC.

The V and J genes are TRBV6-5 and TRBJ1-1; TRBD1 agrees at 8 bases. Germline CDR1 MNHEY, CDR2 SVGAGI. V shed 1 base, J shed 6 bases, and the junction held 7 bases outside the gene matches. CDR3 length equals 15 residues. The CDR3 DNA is TGTGCCAGCAGTTACTTAAGACAGGGGAGGGCTGAAGCTTTCTTT. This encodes CASSYLRQGRAEAFF.

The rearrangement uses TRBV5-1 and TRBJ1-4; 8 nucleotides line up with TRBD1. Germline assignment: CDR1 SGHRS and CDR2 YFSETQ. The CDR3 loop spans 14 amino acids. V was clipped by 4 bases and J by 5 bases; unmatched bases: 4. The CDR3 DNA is TGCGCCAGCAGCGCAGGGGGCCCAAATGAAAAACTGTTTTTT. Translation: CASSAGGPNEKLFF.

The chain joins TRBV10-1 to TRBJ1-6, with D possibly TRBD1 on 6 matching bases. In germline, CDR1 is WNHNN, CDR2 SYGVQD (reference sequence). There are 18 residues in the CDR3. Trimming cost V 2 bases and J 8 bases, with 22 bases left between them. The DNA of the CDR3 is TGCGCCAGCAGTGAGGAGCACAGGGAAATCGGCGAGTATTCACCCCTCCACTTT. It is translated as CASSEEHREIGEYSPLHF.

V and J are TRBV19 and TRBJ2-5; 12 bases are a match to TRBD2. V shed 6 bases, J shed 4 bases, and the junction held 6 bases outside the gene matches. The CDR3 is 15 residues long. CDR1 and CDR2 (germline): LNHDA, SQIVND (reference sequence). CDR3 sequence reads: CASSRGLAGTETQYF. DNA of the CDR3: TGTGCCAGTAGCAGAGGACTAGCGGGAACAGAGACCCAGTACTTC.

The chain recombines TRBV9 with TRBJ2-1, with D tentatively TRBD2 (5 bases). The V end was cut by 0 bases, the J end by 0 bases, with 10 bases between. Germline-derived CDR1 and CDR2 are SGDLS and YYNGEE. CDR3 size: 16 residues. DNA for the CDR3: TGTGCCAGCAGCGTAGAACTCGGGATCTCCTACAATGAGCAGTTCTTC. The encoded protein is CASSVELGISYNEQFF.

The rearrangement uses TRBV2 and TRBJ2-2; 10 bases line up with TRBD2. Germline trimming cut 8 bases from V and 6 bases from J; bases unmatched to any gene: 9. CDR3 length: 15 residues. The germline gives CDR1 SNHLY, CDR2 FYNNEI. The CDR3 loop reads CASLKAGGPAGELFF. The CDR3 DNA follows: TGTGCCAGCCTAAAAGCGGGAGGGCCGGCCGGGGAGCTGTTTTTT. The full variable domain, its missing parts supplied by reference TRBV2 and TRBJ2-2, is EPEVTQTPSHQVTQMGQEVILRCVPISNHLYFYWYRQILGQKVEFLVSFYNNEISEKSEIFDDQFSVERPDGSNFTLKIRSTKLEDSAMYFCASLKAGGPAGELFFGEGSRLTVL.

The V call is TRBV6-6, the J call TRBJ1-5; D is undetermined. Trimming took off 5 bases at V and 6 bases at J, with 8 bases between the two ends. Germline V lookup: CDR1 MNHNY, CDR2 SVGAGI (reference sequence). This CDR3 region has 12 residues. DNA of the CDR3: TGTGCCAGCAGTCCCCCGGTTCAGCCCCAGCATTTT. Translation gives CASSPPVQPQHF.

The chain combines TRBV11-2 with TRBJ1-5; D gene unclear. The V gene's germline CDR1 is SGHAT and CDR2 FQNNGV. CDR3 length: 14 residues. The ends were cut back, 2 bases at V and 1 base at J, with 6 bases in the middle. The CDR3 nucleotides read TGTGCCAGCAGCTTAACGGAGAGCAATCAGCCCCAGCATTTT. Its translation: CASSLTESNQPQHF.